What follows describes a single T cell receptor (beta chain). The CDR3 is 13 amino acids. Trimming pared 2 bases from V and 0 bases from J, leaving 7 bases between. From germline, CDR1 is GTSNPN and CDR2 SVGIG (reference sequence). Time point indicated: pre-sensitization, week 0. Noted treatment: therapeutic diphenylcyclopropenone sensitization with weekly scalp DPC. The sample belongs to a study of human T cells and chemical hapten exposure. TCRdb passed the RACE reads through MiXCR, listing each CDR3 protein once. This table holds some 200,000 distinct CDR3 sequences, about 31% found once. This receptor was identified in a woman aged 30 to 39 with alopecia areata. Some clones in this sample may be carry-over from other donors' samples. The sample here was whole blood, taken in connection with sensitization to the hapten diphenylcyclopropenone (DPC). V is TRBV30 and J is TRBJ1-2; the D is unclear. DNA for the CDR3: TGTGCCTGGAGTAAGGATTCTAACTATGGCTACACCTTC. Translated: CAWSKDSNYGYTF.